A single sample gave rise to the 11 T cell receptor beta chains below, sequenced in a study of PD-1 blockade in classical Hodgkin lymphoma. Sample time point: cycle 4 day 1 (C4D1), after more than 5 weeks of nivolumab. Each and every patient relapsed after autologous stem cell transplantation, and patients got differing brentuximab vedotin exposure. The assay was immunoSEQ multiplex PCR, and TCRdb's table has in-frame clones only and misses some. Of about 50,000 clones in the sample, around 87% are singletons; the top ten hold over 11%. This sample comprised peripheral blood mononuclear cells (PBMCs), obtained before the fourth cycle of nivolumab. The receptors come from a human donor with classical Hodgkin lymphoma.

This clone occurred once. The V and J genes are TRBV27 and TRBJ1-6, with unresolved D. V shed 3 bases and J shed 8 bases, with 11 bases lying between them. From germline, CDR1 is MNHEY and CDR2 SMNVEV (reference sequence). The CDR3 consists of 14 residues. The CDR3 protein is CASSFTGNHSPLHF. The CDR3 DNA follows: TGTGCCAGCAGTTTTACCGGGAACCATTCACCCCTCCACTTT.

The chain couples TRBV29-1 to TRBJ2-4, with D unclear. Germline values: CDR1 SQVTM, CDR2 ANQGSEA. CDR3 length: 13 amino acids. V was shortened by 5 bases and J by 5 bases, with 13 bases between the two germline ends. The CDR3 DNA reads as TGCAGCGTTTTTACCGGGTCCGAAAACATTCAGTACTTC. It translates to CSVFTGSENIQYF.

This chain uses TRBV28 with TRBJ2-5; no reliable D call. This CDR3 contains 13 residues. The germline V gene encodes CDR1 MDHEN and CDR2 SYDVKM. V was clipped by 6 bases and J by 7 bases, with 15 bases between them. The CDR3 DNA is TGTGCCAGCAGGCTAGGGTCAATTCGGACCCAGTACTTC. Its translation is CASRLGSIRTQYF.

The chain carries TRBV15 and TRBJ1-5; TRBD1 might be the D (6 bases). Germline CDR1 LNHNV, CDR2 YYDKDF (reference sequence). CDR3 length: 15 amino acids. V lost 2 bases and J lost 4, with 12 bases in between. CDR3 sequence: CATSRSGVGNQPQHF. The CDR3 DNA reads as TGTGCCACCAGCAGATCAGGGGTTGGAAATCAGCCCCAGCATTTT.

This chain joins TRBV5-1 and TRBJ2-5, with D possibly matching TRBD2 (6 bases). Germline loops: CDR1 SGHRS, CDR2 YFSETQ. V gave up 4 bases and J gave up 3 bases, with 16 bases separating them. The CDR3 loop spans 15 amino acids. As DNA, the CDR3 is TGCGCCAGCAGCCCCGGGACTCTGGCGGAAGAGACCCAGTACTTC. It codes for CASSPGTLAEETQYF. Complete variable domain (other parts from reference TRBV5-1 and TRBJ2-5): KAGVTQTPRYLIKTRGQQVTLSCSPISGHRSVSWYQQTPGQGLQFLFEYFSETQRNKGNFPGRFSGRQFSNSRSEMNVSTLELGDSALYLCASSPGTLAEETQYFGPGTRLLVL.

This chain joins TRBV5-1 and TRBJ2-7, with D perhaps TRBD1 (7 bases). The CDR3 loop spans 16 amino acids. Germline CDR1 reads SGHRS; CDR2 reads YFSETQ. V was shortened by 3 bases and J by 1 base, with 17 bases between the two germline ends. The CDR3 nucleotides read TGCGCCAGCAGCTCGATGGCTTCAGGGGGGTCCTACGAGCAGTACTTC. Translation gives CASSSMASGGSYEQYF.

The chain is built from TRBV4-1 and TRBJ2-1, with D perhaps TRBD1 or TRBD2 (5 bases each). Germline CDR1 and CDR2: MGHRA and YSYEKL. This CDR3 region has 14 residues. Trimming took 2 bases from V and 7 from J, leaving 12 bases between them. CDR3 bases: TGCGCCAGCAGCCAAACCCCGGGGCTTAATGAGCAGTTCTTC. This encodes CASSQTPGLNEQFF.

The chain employs TRBV10-3 and TRBJ2-1; maybe TRBD2 (6 bases). Trimming took 7 bases from V and 4 from J, leaving 23 bases between them. Germline V gene sequence: CDR1 ENHRY, CDR2 SYGVKD. The CDR3 runs 17 residues. CDR3 loop: CAIMQPQDGSSYNEQFF. CDR3 bases: TGTGCCATCATGCAGCCGCAGGACGGGAGTTCGTACAATGAGCAGTTCTTC.

This chain connects TRBV15 to TRBJ2-7; maybe TRBD1 (5 bases). Germline-derived CDR1 and CDR2 are LNHNV and YYDKDF (reference sequence). CDR3 length: 18 amino acids. Trimming took 3 bases from V and 2 from J, leaving 23 bases between them. The CDR3 region is CATSRAPRDLISTYEQYF. CDR3 in DNA: TGTGCCACCAGCAGGGCTCCCAGGGATCTAATCAGTACCTACGAGCAGTACTTC.

The chain uses TRBV11-2 and TRBJ2-1; unclear D gene. Germline V gene data show CDR1 as SGHAT and CDR2 as FQNNGV. The CDR3 length is 13 residues. The ends were cut back, 0 bases at V and 7 bases at J, with 7 bases in the middle. For the CDR3, the DNA is TGTGCCAGCAGCTTAGACTCTGCAAATGAGCAGTTCTTC. Residues: CASSLDSANEQFF.

The chain is built from TRBV21-1 and TRBJ2-1; TRBD2 is the table's D call and was not checked against the DNA. TRBV21-1 has pseudogene status. The CDR3 length is 17 residues. This CDR3 is CASSKAPGTSGCWEQFF. The CDR3 DNA sequence: TGTGCCAGCAGCAAAGCCCCCGGGACTAGTGGCTGTTGGGAGCAGTTCTTC.